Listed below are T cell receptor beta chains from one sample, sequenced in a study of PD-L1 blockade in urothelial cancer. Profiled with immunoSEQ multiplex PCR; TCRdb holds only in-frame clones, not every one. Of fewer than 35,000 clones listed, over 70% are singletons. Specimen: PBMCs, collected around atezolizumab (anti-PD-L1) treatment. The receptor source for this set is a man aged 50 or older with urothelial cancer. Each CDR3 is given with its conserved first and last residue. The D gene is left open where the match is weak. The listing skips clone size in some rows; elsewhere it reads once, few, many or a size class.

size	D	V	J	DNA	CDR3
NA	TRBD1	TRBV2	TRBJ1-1	TGTGCCAGCAGTCCGGACAGGGGGCACGACACTGAAGCTTTCTTT	CASSPDRGHDTEAFF
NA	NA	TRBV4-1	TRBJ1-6	TGCGCCAGCAGCCAAGTAGGGGCGAGAAGTCCATGGACACCCCTCCACTTT	CASSQVGARSPWTPLHF
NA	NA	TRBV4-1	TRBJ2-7	TGCGCCAGCAGCCAAGATTTCACAGGAACCTCCTACGAGCAGTACTTC	CASSQDFTGTSYEQYF
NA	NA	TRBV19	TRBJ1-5	TGTGCCAGTAGTATCGCGGATAGCAATCAGCCCCAGCATTTT	CASSIADSNQPQHF
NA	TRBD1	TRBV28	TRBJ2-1	TGTGCCAGCAGCCCTTTAGGGACAGGGTTTTACAATGAGCAGTTCTTC	CASSPLGTGFYNEQFF
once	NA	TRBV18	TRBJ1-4	TGTGCCAGCTCATCCAACAGGGTACCTAATGAAAAACTGTTTTTT	CASSSNRVPNEKLFF
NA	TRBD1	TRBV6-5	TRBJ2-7	TGTGCCAGCAACAAAGCCGGGACAGGGTCCTACGAGCAGTACTTC	CASNKAGTGSYEQYF
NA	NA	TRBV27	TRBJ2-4	TGTGCCAGCAGTCTCTGGGGCGGGGCCTCCAAAAACATTCAGTACTTC	CASSLWGGASKNIQYF
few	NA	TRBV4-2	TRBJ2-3	TGTGCCAGCAGCCAAGAGGGGGGGCGCAGAGATACGCAGTATTTT	CASSQEGGRRDTQYF
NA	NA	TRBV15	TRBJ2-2	TGTGCCACCAGCAGAGAGAGAATCCCGAACACCGGGGAGCTGTTTTTT	CATSRERIPNTGELFF
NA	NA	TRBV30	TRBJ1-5	TGTGCCTGGAGTGCCGACATCAGAAATCAGCCCCAGCATTTT	CAWSADIRNQPQHF
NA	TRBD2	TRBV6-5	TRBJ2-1	TGTGCCAGCAGTTACTTGGCTAGCGGGTACAATGAGCAGTTCTTC	CASSYLASGYNEQFF
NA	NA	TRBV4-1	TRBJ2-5	TGCGCCAGCAGCCACGCCCGGCGGGGAACCCAACAAGAGACCCAGTACTTC	CASSHARRGTQQETQYF
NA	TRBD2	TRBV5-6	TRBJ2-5	TGTGCCAGCAGCTTGAGACTAGCGCAAGAGACCCAGTACTTC	CASSLRLAQETQYF
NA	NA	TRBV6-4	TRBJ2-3	TGTGCCAGCATTTACGGGAAAAGCACAGATACGCAGTATTTT	CASIYGKSTDTQYF